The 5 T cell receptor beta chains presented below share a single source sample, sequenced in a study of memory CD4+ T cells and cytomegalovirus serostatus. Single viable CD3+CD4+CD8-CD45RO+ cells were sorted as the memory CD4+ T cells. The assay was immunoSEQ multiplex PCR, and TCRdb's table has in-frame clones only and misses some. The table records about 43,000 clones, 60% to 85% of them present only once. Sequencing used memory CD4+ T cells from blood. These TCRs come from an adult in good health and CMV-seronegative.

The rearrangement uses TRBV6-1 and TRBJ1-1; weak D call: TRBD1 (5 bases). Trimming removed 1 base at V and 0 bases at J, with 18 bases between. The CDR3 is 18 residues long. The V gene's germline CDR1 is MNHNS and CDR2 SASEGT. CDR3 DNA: TGTGCCAGCAGTGAAGGAGGGGCAGGTTTCTACATGAACACTGAAGCTTTCTTT. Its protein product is CASSEGGAGFYMNTEAFF.

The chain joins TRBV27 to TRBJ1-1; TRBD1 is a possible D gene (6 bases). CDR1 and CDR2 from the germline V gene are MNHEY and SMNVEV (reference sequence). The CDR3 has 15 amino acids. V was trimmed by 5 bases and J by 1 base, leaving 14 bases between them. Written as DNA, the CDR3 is TGTGCCAGCAGTCTATACAGGGTCTCGAACACTGAAGCTTTCTTT. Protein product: CASSLYRVSNTEAFF.

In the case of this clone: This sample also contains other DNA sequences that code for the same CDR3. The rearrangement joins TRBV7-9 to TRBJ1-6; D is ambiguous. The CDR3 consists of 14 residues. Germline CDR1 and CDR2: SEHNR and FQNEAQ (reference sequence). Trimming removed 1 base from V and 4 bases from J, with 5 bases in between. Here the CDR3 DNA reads TGTGCCAGCAGCTTAGAGCAATATAATTCACCCCTCCACTTT. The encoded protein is CASSLEQYNSPLHF.

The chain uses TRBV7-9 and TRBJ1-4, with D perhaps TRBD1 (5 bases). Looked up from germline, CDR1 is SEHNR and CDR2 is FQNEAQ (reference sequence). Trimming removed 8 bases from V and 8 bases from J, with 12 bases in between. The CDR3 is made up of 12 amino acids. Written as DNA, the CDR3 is TGTGCCAGCGGGGCCTATGTCGAAAAACTGTTTTTT. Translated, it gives CASGAYVEKLFF.

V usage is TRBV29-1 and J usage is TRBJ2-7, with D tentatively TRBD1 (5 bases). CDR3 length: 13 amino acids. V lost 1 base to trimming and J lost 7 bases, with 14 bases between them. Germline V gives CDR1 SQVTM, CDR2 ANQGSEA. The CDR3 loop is CSVEGQGLGEQYF. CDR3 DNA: TGCAGCGTTGAAGGCCAGGGATTAGGAGAGCAGTACTTC.